The 32 T cell receptor beta chains in this list originate from one sample, sequenced in a study of metastatic and nonmetastatic thyroid tumors. No treatment had been given to any patient before thyroid surgery. With MiXCR, TCRdb called clones anew from the PCR reads. The data show tens of thousands of clones, about an eighth seen once. Sample: tumor tissue. Source of these receptors: a female donor with papillary thyroid cancer or a benign thyroid nodule (not recorded which). Some clones in this sample may be carry-over from other donors' samples.

A remark on this clone: Germline and junction disagree at one end, which may indicate a read error. The rearrangement uses TRBV6-1 and TRBJ2-2; D not certain. Germline CDR1 MNHNS, CDR2 SASEGT. The CDR3 contains 15 residues. The CDR3 region has the DNA TGTGCCGGCAGTGAAGCGCGAGGATGGACCTGGGAGCTGTTTTTT. Protein: CAGSEARGWTWELFF.

J is TRBJ1-2 and V is TRBV5-4, with 12 bases matching TRBD1. V shed 4 bases and J 8 bases; nucleotides not matched to a gene: 6. The CDR3 is 14 residues long. Germline CDR1 reads SGHNT; CDR2 reads YYREEE (reference sequence). DNA of the CDR3: TGTGCCAGCAGCGCGGGACAGGGGGCCTTGGGCTACACCTTC. Translating gives CASSAGQGALGYTF. The full variable domain, rest sourced from reference TRBV5-4 and TRBJ1-2, is ETGVTQSPTHLIKTRGQQVTLRCSSQSGHNTVSWYQQALGQGPQFIFQYYREEENGRGNFPPRFSGLQFPNYSSELNVNALELDDSALYLCASSAGQGALGYTFGSGTRLTVV.

On this clone itself: One base away lies a much larger clone, so this may be a sequencing read error. V usage is TRBV7-7 and J usage is TRBJ1-1, with D perhaps matching TRBD1 (5 bases). CDR3 length equals 14 residues. CDR1 is SSHAT, CDR2 FNYEAQ, per germline (reference sequence). CDR3 in amino acids: CASSPIVGGTEAFF. DNA of the CDR3: TGTGCTAGCAGCCCCATTGTGGGGGGCACTGAAGCTTTCTTT.

This clone was counted ten times or more. The rearrangement uses TRBV7-2 and TRBJ2-7; perhaps TRBD2 as D (5 bases). The length of the CDR3 is 14 residues. Trimming cost V 2 bases and J 0 bases, with 8 bases left between them. CDR1 is SGHTA and CDR2 is FQGNSA in the germline V gene. CDR3 residues: CASSLQTTSYEQYF. CDR3 DNA: TGTGCCAGCAGCTTACAGACTACCTCCTACGAGCAGTACTTC.

Many counts were recorded for this clone. The J gene is TRBJ1-2, the V gene TRBV7-9, with TRBD1 matching over 9 bases. The CDR3 spans 14 residues. Germline V gene sequence: CDR1 SEHNR, CDR2 FQNEAQ (reference sequence). Trimming took 3 bases from V and 4 from J; bases not matched to a gene: 3. DNA for the CDR3: TGTGCCAGCAGCTTGGGACAGGGAACCTATGGCTACACCTTC. It encodes CASSLGQGTYGYTF.

Ten or more counts support this clone. The gene calls are TRBV6-1 and TRBJ2-2; D may be TRBD1 (6 bases). CDR3 length equals 14 residues. With 5 bases removed from V and 7 bases from J, the gap between germline ends came to 14 bases. The germline gives CDR1 MNHNS, CDR2 SASEGT. For the CDR3, the DNA is TGTGCCAGCAGTAGTTACAGGGTAAACGGGGAGCTGTTTTTT. It encodes CASSSYRVNGELFF.

This clone was seen more than once but under ten times. A much larger clone sits a single nucleotide away, making a read error possible. This CDR3 is also generated by other DNA sequences in the sample. The rearrangement joins TRBV27 to TRBJ1-1, with a weak D call TRBD1 (6 bases). The CDR3 is made up of 15 amino acids. The V end lost 7 bases, the J end lost 2 bases, and 17 bases lay between the germline ends. Germline V gene lookup returns CDR1 MNHEY and CDR2 SMNVEV (reference sequence). Here the CDR3 reads CASKGGARVNTEAFF. CDR3 DNA: TGTGCCAGCAAGGGGGGGGCGCGGGTTAACACTGAAGCTTTCTTT.

The table lists this clone with many counts. V is TRBV12-3 or TRBV12-4 and J is TRBJ1-6, with D unclear. The CDR3 totals 13 residues. V dropped 3 bases and J dropped 7 bases, with 7 bases sitting between them. CDR3 amino acids: CASSLGRNSPLHF. CDR3 nucleotide sequence: TGTGCCAGCAGTTTGGGCAGAAATTCACCCCTCCACTTT.

For this clone: This may stem from a read error, because a much larger clone lies one nucleotide away. Other DNA variants within this sample encode the same CDR3. The chain recombines TRBV7-6 with TRBJ2-1; D ambiguous. V was pared by 5 bases and J by 3 bases, with 5 bases between. The CDR3 sequence is 12 residues long. Germline loops: CDR1 SGHVS, CDR2 FNYEAQ. CDR3 bases: TGTGCCAGCAGCCTCGTCTACAATGAGCAGTTCTTC. Translated, it gives CASSLVYNEQFF.

This clone was seen a handful of times. A much larger clone sits a single nucleotide away, making a read error possible. V is TRBV20-1 and J is TRBJ2-5; 7 bases map to TRBD2. V lost 5 bases, J lost 2 bases, and 8 bases stayed unmatched. CDR1 is DFQATT, CDR2 SNEGSKA, per germline (reference sequence). The CDR3 totals 14 residues. The CDR3 DNA follows: TGCAGTGCTGGTCGCCGAGCGGGGCAAGAGACCCAGTACTTC. Its protein product is CSAGRRAGQETQYF.

At least ten counts were recorded for this clone. The chain recombines TRBV18 with TRBJ2-7, with D possibly matching TRBD1 (5 bases). The V gene lost 3 bases and the J gene lost 3 bases, with 15 bases spanning the gap. CDR3 length: 15 amino acids. CDR1 KGHSH and CDR2 LQKENI come from the germline V gene. The CDR3 DNA follows: TGTGCCAGCTCACCGAGAGCGACAGATCACTACGAGCAGTACTTC. It is translated as CASSPRATDHYEQYF.

This clone was recorded many times. V gene TRBV29-1 combines with J gene TRBJ2-7; tentatively, D is TRBD2 (7 bases). This CDR3 is 14 amino acids long. CDR1 and CDR2 from the germline V gene are SQVTM and ANQGSEA. V dropped 2 bases and J dropped 3 bases, with 14 bases sitting between them. This CDR3 reads CSVEISGTIYEQYF. CDR3 nucleotides: TGCAGCGTTGAAATAAGCGGGACAATCTACGAGCAGTACTTC.

A few counts support this clone. The chain has TRBV6-1 and TRBJ1-6; D unclear. Germline V gene data show CDR1 as MNHNS and CDR2 as SASEGT. The CDR3 extends over 16 amino acids. V was shortened by 5 bases and J by 8 bases, with 19 bases between the two germline ends. The CDR3 nucleotides read TGTGCCAGCAGTTTTTGTCCCCAGGACCGAGATTCACCCCTCCACTTT. Protein product: CASSFCPQDRDSPLHF.

This clone was recorded many times. This chain uses TRBV5-1 with TRBJ2-7, with 9 nucleotides matching TRBD1. The ends lost 1 base at V and 3 bases at J; junction bases unmatched: 11. Germline CDR1 reads SGHRS; CDR2 reads YFSETQ. This CDR3 has 17 amino acids. CDR3 loop: CASSLQGDRAVYYEQYF. DNA for the CDR3: TGCGCCAGCAGCTTGCAAGGGGACAGGGCAGTATACTACGAGCAGTACTTC.

Regarding this clone: This may come from a read error, since a much larger clone is one base off. V and J are TRBV19 and TRBJ2-7, with 10 bases that match TRBD1. V gave up 9 bases and J gave up 1 base; unmatched junction bases: 3. The CDR3 has 13 amino acids. Germline lookup yields CDR1 LNHDA and CDR2 SQIVND (reference sequence). Here the CDR3 DNA reads TGTGCCAGCGGGGACAGGGGATCCTACGAGCAGTACTTC. Translated, it gives CASGDRGSYEQYF. Together with reference TRBV19 and TRBJ2-7, the CDR3 gives the full variable domain: DGGITQSPKYLFRKEGQNVTLSCEQNLNHDAMYWYRQDPGQGLRLIYYSQIVNDFQKGDIAEGYSVSREKKESFPLTVTSAQKNPTAFYLCASGDRGSYEQYFGPGTRLTVT.

At least ten counts were recorded for this clone. This chain connects TRBV6-1 to TRBJ2-1; D is unresolved. Germline CDR1 reads MNHNS; CDR2 reads SASEGT. Trimming stripped 5 bases from V and 0 bases from J, with 8 bases between. This CDR3 is 14 amino acids long. This CDR3 reads CASSFPISYNEQFF. DNA of the CDR3: TGTGCCAGCAGTTTTCCAATCTCCTACAATGAGCAGTTCTTC.

This clone was observed at least ten times. The chain joins TRBV14 to TRBJ1-2; 8 bases agree with TRBD1. Trimming cost V 1 base and J 5 bases; bases outside gene matches: 18. This CDR3 is 19 amino acids long. Germline V lookup: CDR1 SGHDN, CDR2 FVKESK. The CDR3 DNA follows: TGTGCCAGCAGCCAAGCCGGACTTTCTACAGGGGGAGAAAGATATGGCTACACCTTC. Its translation: CASSQAGLSTGGERYGYTF. The whole variable domain, filled in from reference TRBV14 and TRBJ1-2, reads EAGVTQFPSHSVIEKGQTVTLRCDPISGHDNLYWYRRVMGKEIKFLLHFVKESKQDESGMPNNRFLAERTGGTYSTLKVQPAELEDSGVYFCASSQAGLSTGGERYGYTFGSGTRLTVV.

A word on this clone: This may be a read error: a much more frequent sequence differs by one nucleotide. Additional DNA sequences in this sample encode the identical CDR3. The genes are TRBV3-1 and TRBJ1-3; the D gene is possibly TRBD1 (5 bases). The CDR3 has 15 residues. Germline V lookup: CDR1 LGHDT, CDR2 YNNKEL (reference sequence). CDR3 nucleotides: TGTGCCAGTAGCCCTTCAGGGAGCTCTGGAAACACCATATATTTT. Translated: CASSPSGSSGNTIYF.

This clone came up many times. The chain uses TRBV15 and TRBJ2-2; the D gene is possibly TRBD1 (5 bases). The germline V and J ends were trimmed by 1 base and 6 bases, with 12 bases remaining between them. The V gene's germline CDR1 is LNHNV and CDR2 YYDKDF (reference sequence). The CDR3 has 15 residues. CDR3 in DNA: TGTGCCACCAGCAGAGGTGCAGGGATCCCCGGGGAGCTGTTTTTT. As protein: CATSRGAGIPGELFF.

To note about this clone: One junction end does not reproduce the germline sequence, and a read error may be involved. The sample contains more than one DNA sequence encoding this CDR3. The V and J genes are TRBV5-4 and TRBJ2-2; TRBD2 matches at 12 bases. This CDR3 comprises 15 residues. Germline-derived CDR1 and CDR2 are SGHNT and YYREEE (reference sequence). In DNA form, the CDR3 reads TGTGCCAGCAGCTCGGGACTAGCGGGCGTGCGGGAACTGTTTTTT. Encoded protein: CASSSGLAGVRELFF.

In this sample, this clone turned up many times. J is TRBJ1-5 and V is TRBV30, with TRBD1 as a possible D gene (5 bases). V lost 1 base to trimming and J lost 0 bases, with 7 bases between them. Germline CDR1 is GTSNPN and CDR2 is SVGIG (reference sequence). This CDR3 region has 14 residues. CDR3 coding DNA: TGTGCCTGGAGTGGGGGGTATAGCAATCAGCCCCAGCATTTT. Translation gives CAWSGGYSNQPQHF.

This clone was seen at least ten times. The chain recombines TRBV5-1 with TRBJ2-7; D is unclear. Germline V lookup: CDR1 SGHRS, CDR2 YFSETQ. Trimming cost V 0 bases and J 1 base, with 8 bases left between them. CDR3 size: 14 residues. In DNA, the CDR3 is TGCGCCAGCAGCTTGGGCCAGAGTTCCTACGAGCAGTACTTC. It yields the protein CASSLGQSSYEQYF. Looking up the rest from reference TRBV5-1 and TRBJ2-7 gives the full variable domain: KAGVTQTPRYLIKTRGQQVTLSCSPISGHRSVSWYQQTPGQGLQFLFEYFSETQRNKGNFPGRFSGRQFSNSRSEMNVSTLELGDSALYLCASSLGQSSYEQYFGPGTRLTVT.

This clone was seen ten or more times. The sample has other DNA sequences that encode this CDR3 too. This chain links TRBV28 with TRBJ2-5; no firm D call. Per the germline V gene, CDR1 is MDHEN and CDR2 is SYDVKM. The length of the CDR3 is 16 residues. Between the trimmed V and J ends, which lost 4 bases and 4 bases, there was a span of 19 bases. CDR3 loop: CASSSIGSLSPETQYF. The CDR3 DNA follows: TGTGCCAGCAGTTCAATAGGCTCTCTATCCCCAGAGACCCAGTACTTC.

This clone appeared many times. The CDR3 spells CSASPGHISGNTIYF. The CDR3 region has the DNA TGCAGTGCTAGTCCGGGACATATCTCTGGAAACACCATATATTTT. The J gene is TRBJ1-3, the V gene TRBV20-1; D possibly corresponds to TRBD1 (6 bases). The CDR3 is 15 amino acids. V gave up 3 bases and J gave up 0 bases, with 12 bases separating them. Germline CDR1 and CDR2: DFQATT and SNEGSKA (reference sequence).

This clone was recorded many times. The chain joins TRBV10-2 to TRBJ1-2; 9 bases line up with TRBD1. CDR3 length equals 15 residues. The germline CDR1 and CDR2 sequences are WSHSY and SAAADI. Trimming took 4 bases from V and 3 from J; bases not matched to a gene: 6. The CDR3 sequence is CASSGTGEADYGYTF. In DNA, the CDR3 is TGCGCCAGCAGTGGGACAGGGGAGGCGGACTATGGCTACACCTTC.

This clone was counted many times. J is TRBJ2-1 and V is TRBV6-2 or TRBV6-3, with D possibly matching TRBD2 (5 bases). Germline V gene sequence: CDR1 MNHEY, CDR2 SVGEGT. With 8 bases removed from V and 7 bases from J, the gap between germline ends came to 15 bases. The CDR3 has 13 amino acids. The CDR3 spells CASAAMGVNEQFF. The DNA of the CDR3 is TGTGCCAGCGCGGCGATGGGAGTAAATGAGCAGTTCTTC.

The CDR3 reads CSATSGSPQETQYF. CDR3 DNA: TGCAGTGCTACTAGCGGGAGCCCCCAAGAGACCCAGTACTTC. The chain recombines TRBV20-1 with TRBJ2-5; 10 nucleotides align to TRBD2. CDR1 and CDR2 from the germline V gene are DFQATT and SNEGSKA (reference sequence). The CDR3 covers 14 residues. Germline trimming cut 4 bases from V and 1 base from J; bases unmatched to any gene: 3.

Of note for this clone: A read error may explain this, as a much larger clone is one base away. The rearrangement links TRBV11-2 to TRBJ2-7, with D tentatively TRBD2 (6 bases). Germline V lookup: CDR1 SGHAT, CDR2 FQNNGV. V was shortened by 6 bases and J by 0 bases, with 18 bases between the two germline ends. This CDR3 region has 16 residues. CDR3 sequence: CASSPRGGRVSYEQYF. The CDR3 DNA follows: TGTGCCAGCAGTCCTCGTGGAGGGCGGGTCTCCTACGAGCAGTACTTC.

The chain joins TRBV28 to TRBJ2-7; D is unresolved. Germline CDR1 is MDHEN and CDR2 is SYDVKM. V gave up 4 bases and J gave up 0 bases, with 10 bases separating them. The CDR3 is 14 residues long. CDR3 residues: CASSSPTLSYEQYF. In DNA form, the CDR3 reads TGTGCCAGCAGTTCCCCGACACTCTCCTACGAGCAGTACTTC.

On this clone: A read error may be the cause here, since a much bigger clone is one base away. Other DNA sequences of this sample code for an identical CDR3. The rearrangement links TRBV7-9 to TRBJ2-2; D perhaps matches TRBD1 (6 bases). Per the germline V gene, CDR1 is SEHNR and CDR2 is FQNEAQ (reference sequence). This CDR3 has 15 residues. The CDR3: CASSFWDTNTGELFF. CDR3 nucleotides: TGTGCCAGCAGCTTCTGGGACACGAACACCGGTGAGCTGTTTTTT.

Only a few counts were recorded for this clone. This may stem from a read error, because a much larger clone lies one nucleotide away. The V call is TRBV6-1, the J call TRBJ2-7; D call uncertain. This CDR3 spans 15 amino acids. CDR1 and CDR2 from the germline V gene are MNHNS and SASEGT. CDR3 coding DNA: TGTGCCAGCAGACAAGGACCGGTCGTCTCCTACGAGCATTACTTC. Amino acids: CASRQGPVVSYEHYF.

The chain combines TRBV28 with TRBJ1-6; D unresolved. CDR1 and CDR2 (germline): MDHEN, SYDVKM. The CDR3 runs 14 residues. V lost 8 bases and J lost 16, with 24 bases in between. CDR3 in DNA: TGTGCCAGCCGTCTTGTGAATTATAATTCAACACTCCACTTT. Amino acid sequence: CASRLVNYNSTLHF.